The 24 T cell receptor beta chains reported below all come from one sample, sequenced in a study of tumor-infiltrating lymphocytes in primary liver carcinoma. The tissue used was unsorted bulk material of about 17-33 mg. RNA and DNA were co-extracted from it with the AllPrep DNA/RNA mini kit. Making TCR beta cDNA involved around 500 ng total RNA and a constant-region primer. It was through three nested multiplex PCR rounds of slightly modified ARM-PCR that TCR beta libraries arose. The two initial PCR rounds, roughly 9 cycles each, used TRBV1-TRBV30 forward and C-beta reverse primers. Using its own MiXCR run on the multiplex PCR reads, TCRdb lists one record per CDR3 protein. Of about 120,000 distinct CDR3 sequences listed, 60% to 70% are singletons. The sequencing sample was made of liver tumor tissue from sampling region 1. Specified subset: tumor region T1, superior pole. Every receptor here comes from a woman aged 55-70 years with primary liver carcinoma and hepatitis B virus infection.

This clonotype was picked up many times. This chain links TRBV12-3 or TRBV12-4 with TRBJ1-5; D not certain. V was trimmed by 3 bases and J by 3 bases, leaving 6 bases between them. This CDR3 is built from 13 residues. CDR3 sequence reads: CASSFGVNQPQHF. The CDR3, as DNA: TGTGCCAGCAGTTTCGGCGTCAATCAGCCCCAGCATTTT.

This clonotype was seen at least ten times. The chain links TRBV5-6 to TRBJ1-2, with 7 bases lining up with TRBD1. Germline V lookup: CDR1 SGHDT, CDR2 YYEEEE. There are 14 residues in the CDR3. With 3 bases clipped from V and 4 bases from J, the junction kept 6 bases outside the gene matches. CDR3 sequence (DNA): TGTGCCAGCAGCTGGGGACAGCTCCGCTATGGCTACACCTTC. Its protein is CASSWGQLRYGYTF.

This clonotype occurred a few times. A much larger clone lies one base from this, so it may be a read error. This chain uses TRBV28 with TRBJ2-3; 10 bases map to TRBD2. J lost 2 bases, V lost 11 bases, and 7 bases had no gene match. This CDR3 is 14 amino acids long. Germline V gene data show CDR1 as MDHEN and CDR2 as SYDVKM. CDR3 amino acids: CAGKLAGITDTQYF. CDR3 nucleotides: TGTGCCGGCAAACTAGCGGGAATCACAGATACGCAGTATTTT.

The sample holds many counts of this clonotype. This rearrangement joins TRBV6-6 to TRBJ2-7; D call uncertain. V gave up 3 bases and J gave up 7 bases, with 13 bases separating them. The CDR3 length is 13 residues. Germline CDR1 is MNHNY and CDR2 is SVGAGI (reference sequence). In nucleotides, the CDR3 is TGTGCCAGCAGTTATAAGGTAGTCGGAGAGCAGTACTTC. Protein sequence: CASSYKVVGEQYF.

This clonotype turned up a few times. The J gene is TRBJ2-2, the V gene TRBV7-9; possible D gene TRBD2, 5 bases. The CDR3 length is 14 residues. Between the trimmed V and J ends, which lost 5 bases and 0 bases, there was a span of 7 bases. The germline V gene encodes CDR1 SEHNR and CDR2 FQNEAQ (reference sequence). The CDR3: CASSQRANTGELFF. Here the CDR3 DNA reads TGTGCCAGCAGCCAGAGGGCGAACACCGGGGAGCTGTTTTTT.

This chain links TRBV29-1 with TRBJ1-4, with D unresolved. CDR1 SQVTM and CDR2 ANQGSEA come from the germline V gene. The CDR3 loop spans 15 amino acids. The V gene lost 5 bases and the J gene lost 0 bases, with 13 bases spanning the gap. The CDR3: CSVRKGGPTNEKLFF. The CDR3 DNA follows: TGCAGCGTTCGCAAGGGCGGACCAACTAATGAAAAACTGTTTTTT.

For this clonotype: This sequence may be a read error, since a much larger clone differs from it by one base. The chain recombines TRBV5-8 with TRBJ1-2; 8 nucleotides align to TRBD1. CDR3 length equals 17 residues. V lost 7 bases and J lost 1; bases outside the gene matches: 15. Germline values: CDR1 SGHTS, CDR2 YDEGEE. CDR3 nucleotides: TGTGCCAGCGGCCGCCGGGGGACAGGTTATCTTAACTATGGCTACACCTTC. It is translated as CASGRRGTGYLNYGYTF. The full variable domain, completed using reference TRBV5-8 and TRBJ1-2, is EAGVTQSPTHLIKTRGQQATLRCSPISGHTSVYWYQQALGLGLQFLLWYDEGEERNRGNFPPRFSGRQFPNYSSELNVNALELEDSALYLCASGRRGTGYLNYGYTFGSGTRLTVV.

For this clonotype: Compared with germline, one end of the junction differs, possibly owing to a read error. This rearrangement joins TRBV11-2 to TRBJ2-7; D may be TRBD1 (5 bases). This CDR3 spans 14 amino acids. Germline-derived CDR1 and CDR2 are SGHAT and FQNNGV. CDR3 nucleotide sequence: TGTGCCAACAGCTTAGGGGCCGGCGTCCACGAGCAGTACTTC. This codes for CANSLGAGVHEQYF. The full variable domain, in which reference TRBV11-2 and TRBJ2-7 provide the parts outside the CDR3, is EAGVAQSPRYKIIEKRQSVAFWCNPISGHATLYWYQQILGQGPKLLIQFQNNGVVDDSQLPKDRFSAERLKGVDSTLKIQPAKLEDSAVYLCANSLGAGVHEQYFGPGTRLTVT.

V is TRBV11-2 and J is TRBJ2-5; no clear D gene. With 7 bases removed from V and 4 bases from J, the gap between germline ends came to 19 bases. The CDR3 length is 15 residues. From germline, CDR1 is SGHAT and CDR2 FQNNGV. The CDR3 protein is CASNPFWADLETQYF. The CDR3 nucleotides are TGTGCCAGCAACCCCTTCTGGGCAGACCTAGAGACCCAGTACTTC.

With regard to this clonotype: A clone one base away is much larger, so this may be a read error. The chain uses TRBV6-1 and TRBJ1-2; no definite D call. The CDR3 is 12 amino acids. V was clipped by 5 bases and J by 3 bases, with 7 bases between them. Per germline, CDR1 MNHNS and CDR2 SASEGT. The CDR3 DNA reads TGTGCCAGCAGTCCAGAATACTATGGCTACACCTTC. Its translation: CASSPEYYGYTF.

This clonotype showed up just a few times. V gene TRBV11-2 combines with J gene TRBJ1-1; D might be TRBD1 (6 bases). The CDR3 has 13 amino acids. Germline CDR1 is SGHAT and CDR2 is FQNNGV. The CDR3 sequence: CARSLGGLTEAFF. The CDR3 nucleotides are TGTGCTAGGAGCTTAGGGGGGCTAACTGAAGCTTTCTTT.

As concerns this clonotype: A junction boundary mismatches the germline segment, possibly from a read error. CDR3 sequence: CVSSFRGRGFTDTQYF. The DNA for the CDR3 is TGTGTCAGCAGCTTTAGGGGACGGGGATTCACAGATACGCAGTATTTT. The chain joins TRBV11-1 to TRBJ2-3; D possibly uses TRBD1 or TRBD2 (5 bases each). This CDR3 spans 16 amino acids. Germline CDR1 reads SGHAT; CDR2 reads FQDESV (reference sequence).

This chain uses TRBV11-2 with TRBJ2-7; possible D gene TRBD1, 6 bases. The ends were cut back, 7 bases at V and 7 bases at J, with 20 bases in the middle. Germline V gene data show CDR1 as SGHAT and CDR2 as FQNNGV. The CDR3 is 14 amino acids. CDR3 sequence reads: CASTLTKGVREQYF. In DNA form, the CDR3 reads TGTGCCAGCACCCTAACGAAGGGGGTCAGGGAGCAGTACTTC.

Concerning this clonotype: A single base separates this from a much larger clone, so it may be a read error. The conserved closing phenylalanine or tryptophan is absent in this CDR3, likely reflecting a read error. The chain recombines TRBV6-1 with TRBJ2-7; D perhaps matches TRBD2 (6 bases). The V gene's germline CDR1 is MNHNS and CDR2 SASEGT. V dropped 1 base and J dropped 2 bases, with 12 bases sitting between them. CDR3 length: 15 residues. This CDR3 is CASSEGASETYEQYL. In DNA, the CDR3 is TGTGCCAGCAGTGAAGGAGCTAGCGAAACCTACGAGCAGTACCTC.

This clonotype was detected many times. The CDR3 bases are TGTGCCAGCGGGACAGGGACCTACGAGCAGTACTTC. It codes for CASGTGTYEQYF. The chain is built from TRBV5-6 and TRBJ2-7; the match to TRBD1 covers 9 bases. V gave up 7 bases and J gave up 2 bases; unmatched junction bases: 1. CDR1 is SGHDT, CDR2 YYEEEE, per germline. The CDR3 has 12 residues.

With respect to this clonotype: Since a much larger clone is just one base distant, this may be a read error. The V call is TRBV12-3 or TRBV12-4, the J call TRBJ2-1; D ambiguous. The CDR3 extends over 11 amino acids. CDR3 DNA: TGTGCCAGAAGTTTAAGGAGTGAGCAGTTCTTC. This codes for CARSLRSEQFF.

On this clonotype: At one boundary the junction diverges from the germline segment, which might be a read error. The CDR3 here is CPSSQGTGANVLTF. The CDR3 nucleotides are TGTCCCAGCAGCCAAGGGACCGGGGCCAACGTCCTGACTTTC. This chain joins TRBV4-2 and TRBJ2-6; either TRBD1 or TRBD2 may supply D (5 bases each). The CDR3 runs to 14 residues. Germline CDR1 is LGHNA and CDR2 is YNFKEQ.

This clonotype was seen only a few times. V usage is TRBV5-1 and J usage is TRBJ2-2; either TRBD1 or TRBD2 may fit D (5 bases each). The germline gives CDR1 SGHRS, CDR2 YFSETQ. The CDR3 is 16 amino acids. V shed 4 bases and J shed 0 bases, with 13 bases lying between them. CDR3: CASSTVGDANTGELFF. The CDR3 bases are TGCGCCAGCAGCACGGTGGGGGACGCGAACACCGGGGAGCTGTTTTTT. Full variable domain (remainder filled in from reference TRBV5-1 and TRBJ2-2): KAGVTQTPRYLIKTRGQQVTLSCSPISGHRSVSWYQQTPGQGLQFLFEYFSETQRNKGNFPGRFSGRQFSNSRSEMNVSTLELGDSALYLCASSTVGDANTGELFFGEGSRLTVL.

This clonotype has ten or more counts. J is TRBJ2-5 and V is TRBV4-1, with a weak D call TRBD2 (6 bases). The germline CDR1 and CDR2 sequences are MGHRA and YSYEKL. The CDR3 runs to 11 residues. The germline V and J ends were trimmed by 0 bases and 14 bases, with 10 bases remaining between them. CDR3 sequence: CASSQDGTHYF. DNA of the CDR3: TGCGCCAGCAGCCAAGATGGGACTCACTACTTC.

J is TRBJ2-6 and V is TRBV11-1; weak D call: TRBD1 (5 bases). The CDR3 runs 18 residues. Germline lookup yields CDR1 SGHAT and CDR2 FQDESV (reference sequence). Trimming took 3 bases from V and 2 from J, leaving 17 bases between them. The CDR3 sequence: CASSFRVTHRTGANVLTF. The CDR3 nucleotides read TGTGCCAGCAGCTTCAGGGTCACCCATAGGACTGGGGCCAACGTCCTGACTTTC.

With regard to this clonotype: A junction end diverges from the germline sequence, so it may reflect a read error. CDR3 loop: CASSTGLAGDYSEQFF. The DNA of the CDR3 is TGTGCCAGCAGCACAGGGCTAGCGGGCGATTACAGTGAGCAGTTCTTC. J is TRBJ2-1 and V is TRBV11-2, with 8 nucleotides matching TRBD2. The CDR3 runs to 16 residues. The germline V gene has CDR1 SGHAT and CDR2 FQNNGV.

As regards this clonotype: Its ends do not fully match the called genes, so a read error is possible. J is TRBJ2-1 and V is TRBV11-2; D unresolved. Germline V gene lookup returns CDR1 SGHAT and CDR2 FQNNGV. The CDR3 extends over 14 amino acids. The DNA for the CDR3 is TGTGCCAGCAGCTTTTCTAGAAACTACAATGAGCAGTCCTTC. Residues: CASSFSRNYNEQSF.

Note on this clonotype: The junction departs from germline at one end; a sequencing error may be responsible. The CDR3 here is CVSSQRDEYEQYF. The DNA of the CDR3 is TGTGTCAGCAGCCAAAGGGACGAATACGAGCAGTACTTC. The chain combines TRBV11-2 with TRBJ2-7, with D possibly being TRBD1 or TRBD2 (5 bases each). Germline loops: CDR1 SGHAT, CDR2 FQNNGV. The CDR3 extends over 13 amino acids.

V gene TRBV11-2 combines with J gene TRBJ2-2; possibly TRBD2 for D (6 bases). There are 16 residues in the CDR3. Trimming shortened V by 3 bases and J by 9 bases, and 20 bases separated the two germline ends. Germline CDR1 and CDR2: SGHAT and FQNNGV. The CDR3: CASSFGAASATWELFF. In nucleotides, the CDR3 is TGTGCCAGCAGCTTTGGTGCGGCTAGCGCAACCTGGGAGCTGTTTTTT.